The T cell receptor (beta chain) under discussion was sequenced for a study of T cell repertoires in cytomegalovirus infection. Study as a whole: In public TCR beta signatures, there were indications of both CMV infection and matching HLA type. Study conclusions and caveats: Cumulative frequency (of public TCR beta family members) identified carriers of CMV plus the relevant HLA. Clonotypes of TCR beta that were HLA-C-restricted and CMV-specific dominated the ex vivo response.

Germline V gene sequence: CDR1 MGHRA, CDR2 YSYEKL. CDR3 length: 14 residues. With 0 bases removed from V and 13 bases from J, the gap between germline ends came to 13 bases. Many counts were recorded for this clonotype. Its antigen is not identified. From the reads, TCRdb called clonotypes with MiXCR, one entry per CDR3 protein. The sample carries around 350,000 distinct CDR3 sequences, roughly 18% recorded once. This chain uses TRBV4-1 with TRBJ1-6; no definite D call. This receptor was obtained from a human donor in good health (CMV status not recorded). Some clones in this sample may be carry-over from other donors' samples. Sequencing was done on a sample of PBMCs. CDR3 coding DNA: TGCGCCAGCAGCCAAGATCGGGCAGTATGGCCCCTCCACTTT. Translated: CASSQDRAVWPLHF.